A few counts support the clone carrying this T cell receptor (beta chain). Antigen unknown. The sample originates from a study of blood T cells in healthy people across ages. Across the study: Template-switching capture recovered about one barcoded beta molecule per two T cells. Study findings and constraints: Lack of knowledge of donor CMV status possibly confounded expanded clonotype changes. A roughly linear fall in TCR beta diversity per million T cells was seen with increasing age.

CDR3 length: 13 amino acids. Germline assignment: CDR1 MNHNY and CDR2 SVGAGI (reference sequence). The V gene lost 4 bases and the J gene lost 4 bases, with 10 bases spanning the gap. The second PCR ran about 6 to 12 cycles with a sample-barcoded 5' primer and J-beta primers. Per-sample output comprised a minimum of 2.5 million paired-end reads containing CDR3. TCRdb analysed the 5' RACE reads with MiXCR anew, one entry per CDR3 protein. The profile covers 1.5 million to 2 million distinct CDR3 sequences, with 49% appearing a single time and 2% to 2.5% taken by the ten largest. V and J are TRBV6-6 and TRBJ1-2; no clear D gene. The clonotype comes from a woman between 40 and 55 years old in good health. The sequenced sample was blood. The CDR3 region has the DNA TGTGCCAGCAGTTCTACCAGTCCCTATGGCTACACCTTC. Amino acid sequence: CASSSTSPYGYTF.